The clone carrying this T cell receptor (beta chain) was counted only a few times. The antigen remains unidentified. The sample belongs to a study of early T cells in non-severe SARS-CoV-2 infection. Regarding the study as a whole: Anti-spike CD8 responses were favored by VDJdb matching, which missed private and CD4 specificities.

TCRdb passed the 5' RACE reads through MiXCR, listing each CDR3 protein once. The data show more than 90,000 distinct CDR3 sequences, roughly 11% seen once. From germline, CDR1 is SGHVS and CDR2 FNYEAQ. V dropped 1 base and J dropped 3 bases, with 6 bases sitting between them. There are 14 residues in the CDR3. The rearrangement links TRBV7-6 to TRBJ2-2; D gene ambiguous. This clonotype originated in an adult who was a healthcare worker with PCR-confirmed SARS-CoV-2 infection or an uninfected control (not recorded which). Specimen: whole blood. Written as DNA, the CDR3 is TGTGCCAGCAGCTTAGGCAGCTACACCGGGGAGCTGTTTTTT. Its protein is CASSLGSYTGELFF.